Listed here are 32 T cell receptor beta chains from one sample, sequenced in a study of post-analysis software for immune sequencing data. Study observations and caveats: The study found TRBV5-6, TRBV5-1 and TRBV20-1 among 4 or 5 TRBV segments more frequent in patients than controls.

TCR beta cDNA libraries included unique molecular identifiers. Each CDR3 protein is one row after TCRdb ran MiXCR on the PCR reads. Of approximately 730,000 distinct CDR3 sequences in the sample, around 42% were seen once. Which antigens these TCRs recognize remains unknown. Input material: blood. The receptors derive from a girl aged 10 to 17 with multiple sclerosis.

J is TRBJ1-2 and V is TRBV15; D call uncertain. The germline V and J ends were trimmed by 6 bases and 3 bases, with 17 bases remaining between them. CDR1 and CDR2 from the germline V gene are LNHNV and YYDKDF (reference sequence). The CDR3 runs to 15 residues. The CDR3 region has the DNA TGTGCCACCAGTGGGGTTCCATCTGGGGACTATGGCTACACCTTC. Protein sequence: CATSGVPSGDYGYTF.

This chain connects TRBV10-3 to TRBJ2-3; no clear D. There are 16 residues in the CDR3. Germline CDR1 and CDR2: ENHRY and SYGVKD. Trimming took off 0 bases at V and 1 base at J, with 11 bases between the two ends. This chain's CDR3 is CAISESTRAGTDTQYF. The CDR3 region has the DNA TGTGCCATCAGTGAGTCGACTCGGGCAGGCACAGATACGCAGTATTTT.

This CDR3 reads CATSEFGKGLSGELFF. CDR3 in DNA: TGTGCCACCAGTGAATTCGGGAAGGGTTTAAGCGGGGAGCTGTTTTTT. The chain joins TRBV24-1 to TRBJ2-2, with D possibly being TRBD2 (5 bases). CDR1 is KGHDR and CDR2 is SFDVKD in the germline V gene. V was trimmed by 4 bases and J by 7 bases, leaving 18 bases between them. This CDR3 region has 16 residues.

In this sample, this clonotype turned up a few times. This chain uses TRBV6-5 with TRBJ2-5, with 10 bases lining up with TRBD2. V shed 6 bases and J 2 bases; nucleotides not matched to a gene: 3. Germline lookup yields CDR1 MNHEY and CDR2 SVGAGI. CDR3 length equals 14 residues. In nucleotides, the CDR3 is TGTGCCAGCAGGCGGACTAGCGGACAAGAGACCCAGTACTTC. It codes for CASRRTSGQETQYF.

V usage is TRBV12-3 or TRBV12-4 and J usage is TRBJ2-3; TRBD2 agrees at 8 bases. The junction had 8 bases not matched to a gene; V was cut back by 8 bases and J by 4 bases. CDR3 size: 14 residues. The chain's CDR3 is CASLPGLASDTQYF. The CDR3, as DNA: TGTGCCAGCCTACCCGGACTAGCTTCAGATACGCAGTATTTT.

This clonotype was counted once. The chain recombines TRBV29-1 with TRBJ2-2; 11 positions agree with TRBD1. The CDR3 has 15 residues. The germline CDR1 and CDR2 sequences are SQVTM and ANQGSEA. V shed 7 bases and J 4 bases; nucleotides not matched to a gene: 8. In DNA, the CDR3 is TGCAGCGCCGGCGTTGGGACAGGGGGCACCGGGGAGCTGTTTTTT. Translation gives CSAGVGTGGTGELFF.

A note on this clonotype: The junction differs from germline at one of its ends, possibly a read error. The chain has TRBV10-3 and TRBJ2-4, with TRBD2 as a possible D gene (6 bases). Matching the DNA end better, TRBJ2-7 makes the J call doubtful. CDR1 is ENHRY and CDR2 is SYGVKD in the germline V gene. This CDR3 region has 15 residues. CDR3 nucleotides: TGTACCATCAGTGAGTCGACCCAGGGACTCTACGAGCAGTACTTC. This gives the protein CTISESTQGLYEQYF.

This clonotype was seen a single time. The chain is built from TRBV6-5 and TRBJ2-1; tentative D call: TRBD2 (6 bases). Trimming took 2 bases from V and 0 from J, leaving 11 bases between them. CDR3 length: 16 amino acids. Germline V gene data show CDR1 as MNHEY and CDR2 as SVGAGI. The CDR3 sequence is CASSYGTLSSYNEQFF. The CDR3, as DNA: TGTGCCAGCAGTTACGGGACTCTGAGCTCCTACAATGAGCAGTTCTTC.

This chain connects TRBV27 to TRBJ1-2; 8 bases are a match to TRBD1. The CDR3 loop spans 13 amino acids. Per germline, CDR1 MNHEY and CDR2 SMNVEV (reference sequence). Unmatched junction bases numbered 6, after V lost 6 bases and J lost 6 bases. The CDR3 loop is CASSHRGEHGYTF. The CDR3 DNA sequence: TGTGCCAGCAGCCACAGGGGGGAGCATGGCTACACCTTC.

This clonotype was detected only a few times. The chain joins TRBV28 to TRBJ2-3; D ambiguous. The ends were cut back, 5 bases at V and 1 base at J, with 22 bases in the middle. The CDR3 is 18 amino acids. Germline lookup yields CDR1 MDHEN and CDR2 SYDVKM. CDR3 residues: CASSNPLWATYRTDTQYF. In DNA form, the CDR3 reads TGTGCCAGCAGTAACCCCTTGTGGGCTACCTACCGCACAGATACGCAGTATTTT.

J is TRBJ2-5 and V is TRBV14; 12 bases are shared with TRBD1. Germline V gene data show CDR1 as SGHDN and CDR2 as FVKESK. The CDR3 spans 16 residues. Losses at the gene ends were 3 bases for V and 4 bases for J; bases not matched to a gene: 6. The CDR3 region is CASSHSGQGAGETQYF. The CDR3 region has the DNA TGTGCCAGCAGCCACTCGGGACAGGGGGCCGGAGAGACCCAGTACTTC.

The V call is TRBV20-1, the J call TRBJ2-5; 8 bases fit TRBD1. V shed 6 bases, J shed 5 bases, and the junction held 5 bases outside the gene matches. CDR1 DFQATT and CDR2 SNEGSKA come from the germline V gene (reference sequence). The CDR3 runs to 12 residues. CDR3 sequence reads: CSARTGRETQYF. The CDR3 coding sequence is TGCAGTGCCAGGACAGGGAGGGAGACCCAGTACTTC.

The chain joins TRBV7-8 to TRBJ2-7; D is unresolved. The CDR3 covers 15 residues. Deletions cut 3 bases from V and 0 bases from J, with 12 bases between. From germline, CDR1 is SGHVS and CDR2 FQNEAQ. CDR3 nucleotides: TGTGCCAGCAGCTTGGAACGTACAAGCTCCTACGAGCAGTACTTC. It is translated as CASSLERTSSYEQYF.

This clonotype turned up a few times. V is TRBV15 and J is TRBJ2-7, with 7 bases matching TRBD2. The CDR3 length is 14 residues. The V segment lost 1 base and the J segment 5 bases; nucleotides outside the gene matches: 5. The germline V gene has CDR1 LNHNV and CDR2 YYDKDF (reference sequence). The CDR3: CATSRAWEGNEQYF. The CDR3 DNA reads as TGTGCCACCAGCAGAGCGTGGGAGGGCAACGAGCAGTACTTC.

The rearrangement joins TRBV12-3 or TRBV12-4 to TRBJ2-7; TRBD2 matches at 7 bases. With 3 bases clipped from V and 3 bases from J, the junction kept 5 bases outside the gene matches. There are 14 residues in the CDR3. CDR3 sequence: CASSFGGEGYEQYF. For the CDR3, the DNA is TGTGCCAGCAGTTTTGGGGGGGAAGGCTACGAGCAGTACTTC.

The chain recombines TRBV6-6 with TRBJ2-7; perhaps TRBD1 as D (6 bases). This CDR3 is 13 amino acids long. V was shortened by 5 bases and J by 2 bases, with 10 bases between the two germline ends. The germline CDR1 and CDR2 sequences are MNHNY and SVGAGI (reference sequence). For the CDR3, the DNA is TGTGCCAGCAGTGGGGACATACCCTACGAGCAGTACTTC. Translation: CASSGDIPYEQYF.

The chain has TRBV4-2 and TRBJ2-1, with a weak D call TRBD2 (5 bases). CDR3 length: 17 residues. From germline, CDR1 is LGHNA and CDR2 YNFKEQ. V was clipped by 2 bases and J by 0 bases, with 14 bases between them. CDR3: CASSQSGRSLSYNEQFF. The CDR3 DNA reads TGTGCCAGCAGCCAAAGCGGCAGGAGCCTCTCCTACAATGAGCAGTTCTTC.

V gene TRBV27 combines with J gene TRBJ2-7; D is perhaps TRBD1 (5 bases). Germline CDR1 is MNHEY and CDR2 is SMNVEV (reference sequence). With 8 bases removed from V and 7 bases from J, the gap between germline ends came to 21 bases. This CDR3 is 14 amino acids long. CDR3 residues: CASGAANRPAEQYF. Written as DNA, the CDR3 is TGTGCCAGCGGGGCGGCTAACAGGCCCGCGGAGCAGTACTTC.

There are a few counts of this clonotype. The chain joins TRBV5-1 to TRBJ2-3; possibly TRBD2 for D (6 bases). Germline CDR1 SGHRS, CDR2 YFSETQ. Trimming left V 0 bases short and J 4 bases short, with 12 bases between. The CDR3 consists of 15 residues. The CDR3 DNA follows: TGCGCCAGCAGCTTGGACGGGAGCGCCCCAGATACGCAGTATTTT. This encodes CASSLDGSAPDTQYF. Variable domain in full (rest from reference TRBV5-1 and TRBJ2-3): KAGVTQTPRYLIKTRGQQVTLSCSPISGHRSVSWYQQTPGQGLQFLFEYFSETQRNKGNFPGRFSGRQFSNSRSEMNVSTLELGDSALYLCASSLDGSAPDTQYFGPGTRLTVL.

This clonotype was observed a few times. This chain joins TRBV2 and TRBJ2-1; D not certain. The J call may be faulty, since TRBJ2-7 better matches the DNA end. The germline CDR1 and CDR2 sequences are SNHLY and FYNNEI. The length of the CDR3 is 13 residues. The CDR3 nucleotides read TGTGCCAGCAGTGAAGGGACCTACAATGAGCAGTACTTC. This codes for CASSEGTYNEQYF.

In this sample, this clonotype turned up a few times. V is TRBV29-1 and J is TRBJ2-6; TRBD2 matches 7 bases. This CDR3 has 16 amino acids. Per the germline V gene, CDR1 is SQVTM and CDR2 is ANQGSEA. The ends lost 5 bases at V and 0 bases at J; junction bases unmatched: 7. This CDR3 reads CSVYWGGVSGANVLTF. As DNA, the CDR3 is TGCAGCGTTTACTGGGGGGGGGTCTCTGGGGCCAACGTCCTGACTTTC.

The V gene is TRBV25-1, the J gene TRBJ2-4; 11 bases are shared with TRBD1. Germline V lookup: CDR1 MGHDK, CDR2 SYGVNS. V shed 4 bases, J shed 0 bases, and the junction held 5 bases outside the gene matches. This CDR3 comprises 17 residues. For the CDR3, the DNA is TGTGCCAGCAGTGCGGACAGGGGGCTATCAGCCAAAAACATTCAGTACTTC. Translated: CASSADRGLSAKNIQYF.

This clonotype was seen only a few times. The chain carries TRBV15 and TRBJ2-3; maybe TRBD2 (6 bases). The CDR3 spans 15 residues. The germline V gene has CDR1 LNHNV and CDR2 YYDKDF (reference sequence). Trimming left V 5 bases short and J 2 bases short, with 14 bases between. The chain's CDR3 is CATSGGVKNTDTQYF. The CDR3 DNA follows: TGTGCCACCAGCGGCGGGGTCAAGAACACAGATACGCAGTATTTT. The full variable domain, with the rest looked up from reference TRBV15 and TRBJ2-3, is DAMVIQNPRYQVTQFGKPVTLSCSQTLNHNVMYWYQQKSSQAPKLLFHYYDKDFNNEADTPDNFQSRRPNTSFCFLDIRSPGLGDTAMYLCATSGGVKNTDTQYFGPGTRLTVL.

The V call is TRBV7-9, the J call TRBJ1-2; D ambiguous. The CDR3 has 12 amino acids. V shed 5 bases and J shed 6 bases, with 10 bases lying between them. The germline V gene has CDR1 SEHNR and CDR2 FQNEAQ (reference sequence). The CDR3 sequence is CASSRPKNGYTF. As DNA, the CDR3 is TGTGCCAGCAGCAGACCGAAGAATGGCTACACCTTC.

V is TRBV14 and J is TRBJ1-4; D remains ambiguous. CDR3 length: 18 amino acids. V dropped 0 bases and J dropped 8 bases, with 22 bases sitting between them. CDR1 and CDR2 from the germline V gene are SGHDN and FVKESK. CDR3 residues: CASSQDLIDAGVGEKLFF. CDR3 coding DNA: TGTGCCAGCAGCCAAGACCTCATTGATGCAGGTGTGGGCGAAAAACTGTTTTTT.

The rearrangement uses TRBV5-1 and TRBJ2-3, with D perhaps matching TRBD2 (6 bases). The V and J ends lost 2 bases and 4 bases respectively, with 11 bases between them. The germline CDR1 and CDR2 sequences are SGHRS and YFSETQ. The CDR3 loop spans 14 amino acids. The CDR3 sequence: CASSFSRGSDTQYF. The CDR3 region has the DNA TGCGCCAGCAGCTTTTCGCGGGGTTCAGATACGCAGTATTTT. Filled out from reference TRBV5-1 and TRBJ2-3, the complete variable domain reads KAGVTQTPRYLIKTRGQQVTLSCSPISGHRSVSWYQQTPGQGLQFLFEYFSETQRNKGNFPGRFSGRQFSNSRSEMNVSTLELGDSALYLCASSFSRGSDTQYFGPGTRLTVL.

The rearrangement joins TRBV6-1 to TRBJ2-3, with a weak D call TRBD2 (5 bases). The CDR3 extends over 13 amino acids. Looked up from germline, CDR1 is MNHNS and CDR2 is SASEGT. Deletions cut 7 bases from V and 0 bases from J, with 8 bases between. CDR3 coding DNA: TGTGCCAGCACAACGGGAAGCACAGATACGCAGTATTTT. Translating it yields CASTTGSTDTQYF.

The CDR3 loop reads CASSLRARGWNGANVLTF. As DNA, the CDR3 is TGTGCCAGCAGCCTTCGCGCCAGGGGGTGGAACGGGGCCAACGTCCTGACTTTC. The chain employs TRBV7-8 and TRBJ2-6; 7 bases map to TRBD1. CDR1 is SGHVS and CDR2 is FQNEAQ in the germline V gene. This CDR3 is built from 18 residues. With 5 bases clipped from V and 4 bases from J, the junction kept 14 bases outside the gene matches.

This chain joins TRBV20-1 and TRBJ2-1, with D perhaps TRBD1 or TRBD2 (5 bases each). The CDR3 is made up of 13 amino acids. Trimming took off 3 bases at V and 3 bases at J, with 9 bases between the two ends. CDR1 and CDR2 (germline): DFQATT, SNEGSKA (reference sequence). The CDR3 is CSARGPNYNEQFF. The DNA of the CDR3 is TGCAGTGCTAGGGGACCCAACTACAATGAGCAGTTCTTC.

The chain joins TRBV4-3 to TRBJ2-1; TRBD2 might be the D (6 bases). The CDR3 sequence is 17 residues long. V lost 0 bases, J lost 4 bases, and 16 bases lay in between. CDR1 and CDR2 (germline): LGHNA, YSLEER. The CDR3 here is CASSQDTGSSGYNEQFF. Here the CDR3 DNA reads TGCGCCAGCAGCCAAGATACGGGAAGTAGCGGATACAATGAGCAGTTCTTC.

This chain connects TRBV3-1 to TRBJ2-7; D is ambiguous. V lost 0 bases, J lost 3 bases, and 12 bases lay in between. Germline lookup yields CDR1 LGHDT and CDR2 YNNKEL (reference sequence). The CDR3 loop spans 15 amino acids. CDR3 region: CASSQDWAGVYEQYF. DNA for the CDR3: TGTGCCAGCAGCCAAGATTGGGCAGGAGTCTACGAGCAGTACTTC.

V and J are TRBV5-1 and TRBJ2-1, with 13 bases fitting TRBD2. Germline trimming cut 4 bases from V and 6 bases from J; bases unmatched to any gene: 7. Germline CDR1 reads SGHRS; CDR2 reads YFSETQ. The CDR3 is made up of 16 amino acids. As DNA, the CDR3 is TGCGCCAGCAGCCCGGGACTAGCGGGACCGGGCAATGAGCAGTTCTTC. It is translated as CASSPGLAGPGNEQFF. The variable domain in full, completed from reference TRBV5-1 and TRBJ2-1, reads KAGVTQTPRYLIKTRGQQVTLSCSPISGHRSVSWYQQTPGQGLQFLFEYFSETQRNKGNFPGRFSGRQFSNSRSEMNVSTLELGDSALYLCASSPGLAGPGNEQFFGPGTRLTVL.